This note documents a single T cell receptor beta chain sequence. This clone was detected once. The clone's antigen remains unknown. No clone much larger than this one lies a single base away; base qualities are absent. The CDR3 numbers 13 residues from cysteine through phenylalanine. Only CDR3 DNA remains: 39 bases, in frame from the first base. The germline V gene yields SGHRS for CDR1 and YFSETQ for CDR2. The junction carries 12 bases between V and J, which are trimmed by 1 base and 7 bases respectively. Library preparation used the immunoSEQ multiplex PCR assay. A mixture of 60 forward primers for TCR Vbeta segments and 13 reverse primers for TCR Jbeta segments was used in the multiplex PCR. The CDR3 region of rearranged TCR beta genes was amplified from genomic DNA by a multiplex PCR assay. The Illumina HiSeq System was used to sequence the amplified TCR beta libraries as 87-base-pair reads. In the source study's methods: Across the 600 to 700 repertoires, a later analysis counted around 80 million unique TCR beta chains, about 10 million of which were shared by at least two donors. A nearest-neighbor algorithm error-corrected the raw reads and collapsed the reads into unique sequences, merging closely related sequences to remove PCR and sequencing errors. To assign V, D and J gene segments, CDR3 sequences were aligned to IMGT reference sequences. Each retained sequence needed at least a six-nucleotide match to both a V gene segment and a J gene segment. A rearrangement counted as productive if the CDR3 had no stop codons and remained in frame with V and J, and every other rearrangement counted as non-productive. CDR3 was defined by IMGT convention, running from the second conserved V-encoded cysteine to the conserved J-encoded phenylalanine. The earlier analysis of a few hundred of the donors excluded any sequence lacking an unambiguous match to a single V gene segment. An earlier analysis of 587 of the donors classified V segments as functional when productive rearrangements were above 56.7% and as segregating when the standard deviation between donors was above 5%. A statistical classification framework was built to diagnose cytomegalovirus status from the catalog of TCR beta chain sequences. A later analysis assigned V and J genes by comparing TCR nucleotide sequences with IMGT/GENE-DB human TR gene sequences. The TCRdist pipeline was used in a later analysis to assign CDR3 sequences and most-parsimonious VDJ recombination scenarios. In a later analysis, each TCR beta chain was defined by its CDR3 amino acid sequence together with its V-gene family, and reads without a unique V-gene family were excluded. To address suspected cross-contamination and a sequencing artifact, a later analysis removed roughly 580 highly shared, low-generation-probability nucleotide sequences. A later analysis calculated a clonal expansion index for each public chain from normalized within-repertoire ranks of inferred template counts. A later analysis computed generation probabilities with a VDJ recombination model fitted to out-of-frame rearrangements, and checked the results against IGoR. In a later analysis, hypergeometric tests were used to score TCR-TCR, TCR-HLA and TCR-CMV co-occurrence, with a repertoire-size bias correction applied to TCR pairs. To estimate false discovery rates, a later analysis permuted the HLA or CMV assignments 20 times. In a later analysis, co-occurring TCRs were grouped using DBSCAN, and TCRdist sequence similarity was added for clustering within HLA-allele-positive subsets. Co-occurrence clustering excluded repertoires with fewer than 30,000 or more than 120,000 public chains, plus five with anomalous nucleotide sharing. The clones in this table, taken by TCRdb from immuneACCESS, are in-frame only. Not every clone is retained; where verified, under half of the shortfall comes from an unresolved V gene, and the cause of the rest is unknown. Clonal size and the V and J genes are those of that table, whereas D and trimming came from the DNA. This sample gives about 150,000 clones in total; roughly 84% of them show up just once. 2.5% of the sample is in the top ten clones.

The cohort was made up of 500 to 800 healthy bone marrow donors. At the time of sampling, all cohort members were nominally healthy, though unrecorded immune exposures were likely present. The donor tested CMV seronegative and was one of the 352 seronegative cohort members. A peripheral blood sample was provided by each donor, and peripheral blood mononuclear cells were used for TCR beta sequencing. Genomic DNA extraction from the blood cell samples was performed with the Qiagen DNeasy Blood Extraction Kit. This sample was included in a study of cytomegalovirus exposure and HLA in healthy donors (dated by TCRdb to the late 2010s). Describing the broader study: In an earlier analysis of 587 of the donors, approximately 260 Gb of sequence data and 100 million or so unique TCR beta sequences from 180 million or so T cells were reported. An early release that covered about 600 HLA-typed donors contained about 300 gigabases of sequencing data and tens of millions of unique TCR sequences. Among the roughly 400 genotyped donors, 75% to 90% belonged to the genetic ancestry cluster associated with self-reported Caucasian donors. The study aimed to test whether signatures of past pathogen exposure could be identified by cataloging public T cell receptors. The study used immunosequencing to profile the T cell repertoires of under 700 subjects and linked those repertoires to cytomegalovirus serostatus. Besides the first cohort of more than 650 subjects, a separate validation cohort made up of 95 to 150 different subjects was used. High-throughput TCR immunosequencing, statistical association of individual TCRs with disease status, and machine learning were combined to predict cytomegalovirus infection status. To study patterns of TCR occurrence, a later analysis re-analyzed previously published TCR beta repertoires from 666 donors and added high-resolution HLA genotyping. In the later analysis, no new phenotypic data were used to find candidate immune exposures; instead, reliance was placed on TCR beta sequences and their occurrence across donors. An earlier analysis of roughly 600 of the donors used high-throughput TCR beta sequencing to judge whether each TCR beta V gene segment behaved as functional or pseudogenic. Donor age, sex, ethnicity and CMV serostatus were compiled together with the repertoire data. In a later genetic analysis, genome-wide SNP genotypes for about three fifths of the roughly 670 donors were used, and that subset was treated as a discovery cohort. Every discovery cohort repertoire had been produced on one sequencing platform. HLA typing included class I and class II loci at four-digit resolution. The number of donors typed differed by locus, with 629-630 for A, B, C, DRB1 and DQB1, 522 for DQA1, 600 to 610 for DPA1, and around 430 for DPB1. Roughly five DR-DQ haplotypes were handled as single units for association and clustering because linkage in the cohort was strong. Across approximately 420 genotyped donors of the cohort, an average of roughly 250,000 unique TCR beta nucleotide sequences per donor were sequenced, and approximately 19% of those sequences were non-productive.

The study at large found these results: The study listed 150 to 200 TCR beta chains as associated with cytomegalovirus. In vitro tests confirmed that a few of the cytomegalovirus-associated TCR beta chains recognize cytomegalovirus antigens. A later genetic analysis associated a missense DCLRE1C variant with V-gene and J-gene trimming of TCR beta chains, and an independent cohort replicated the association. According to a later analysis, parvovirus B19, influenza, CMV and Epstein-Barr virus appeared linked to several top co-occurrence clusters. HLA typing was unavailable for some donors at each locus, so association tests used only the typed subset. At a false discovery rate of 0.05, a later analysis linked 16,951 TCR beta sequences to specific HLA alleles. Because counts were too low, roughly 18 rarely observed V segments, including chromosome 9 orphons, were left out of the earlier analysis of some 640 of the donors. Only TCR beta chains were sequenced in this cohort, and the absence of alpha or paired-chain data limited detectable features. Correlated functional status among segregating V segments might be attributable to linkage disequilibrium, but an unknown experimental factor could not be ruled out. Across donors, most TCR sequences were observed very rarely, whereas some public TCRs were present in many individuals. A further reported finding was that TCR beta sequences accurately predicted the HLA-A and HLA-B alleles for most subjects in the first cohort. Compared with the roughly 700-donor mean, donors in an Asian-associated ancestry cluster had fewer N-insertions in productive TCRs, according to a later genetic analysis. According to the authors, the approach could potentially be generalized to other disease states and immunological phenotypes. Most CMV-associated TCR beta chains appeared to be HLA-restricted in a later analysis, and the HLA associations seemed to be driven largely by CMV exposure. In an earlier analysis of some 640 of the donors, most TCR beta V segments were observed in productive rearrangements about 90% or about 30% of the time, broadly matching IMGT annotations. CMV serostatus was the only immune exposure information available for the cohort. Cytomegalovirus status was reported to be diagnosed by the classifier with high specificity and sensitivity in both the original and validation cohorts. A cluster of highly shared sequence variants was judged likely to represent a technical artifact of the sequencing pipeline. When HLA alleles, especially DR and DQ, strongly co-occurred, TCR associations were difficult to assign to individual alleles. Roughly uniform sequencing depth across donors was assumed in presence/absence analyses, although this assumption may not hold. Compared with equally common non-associated chains, HLA-associated TCR beta chains in a later analysis were more clonally expanded and had lower generation probabilities. Some IMGT-functional V segments, including TRBV6-2 and TRBV6-3, could not be distinguished by the 87-base-pair reads and were therefore excluded. In a later analysis, TCR association rates were found to vary across HLA loci, with the most associated TCRs seen for DRB1 alleles and the fewest for HLA-C alleles.

The chain joins TRBV5-1 to TRBJ2-7, and the D gene may be TRBD2, 5 bases matching. This clonotype was sampled from a boy aged 2 to 10 in good health and CMV-seronegative. Sequenced material: PBMCs. The nucleotides are TGCGCCAGCAGCTTGAAGGTCGAGGGAGAGCAGTACTTC. This encodes CASSLKVEGEQYF.